These 29 T cell receptor beta chains share one sample of origin, sequenced in a study of T cells expressing NK-cell markers. TCRdb derives one entry per CDR3 protein from the 5' RACE reads, leaving out DNA. The specimen's table records 350,000 to 400,000 distinct CDR3 sequences. The sample consisted of blood T cells: a sorted CD56 or NKG2C T cell subset, CD4+ or CD8+ T cells, or bulk PBMC T cells (not recorded which). Receptors were obtained from a woman aged 45-65 years in good health.

The V call is TRBV27, the J call TRBJ1-2; TCRdb selects TRBD1, and the lack of DNA leaves this call unchecked. Germline lookup yields CDR1 MNHEY and CDR2 SMNVEV (reference sequence). The CDR3 extends over 14 amino acids. This CDR3 reads CASSPRGRGRFVTF.

The chain has TRBV5-6 and TRBJ1-2; the D gene TCRdb calls, TRBD1, cannot be checked with no DNA. Germline V gene data show CDR1 as SGHDT and CDR2 as YYEEEE. This CDR3 spans 15 amino acids. The CDR3 region is CASSPGDRPNYGYTF.

The gene calls are TRBV24-1 and TRBJ2-1; checking the TCRdb D call of TRBD1 is not possible without DNA. Germline V gene data show CDR1 as KGHDR and CDR2 as SFDVKD. The CDR3 length is 16 residues. CDR3 loop: CATSGSRGNSYNEQFF.

The V and J genes are TRBV14 and TRBJ2-3; TCRdb returns TRBD1, unconfirmable since there is no DNA. CDR3 length equals 16 residues. Germline V gives CDR1 SGHDN, CDR2 FVKESK. CDR3: CASSLDWGEGPDTQYF.

This rearrangement joins TRBV25-1 to TRBJ2-3; as DNA is missing, the TRBD1 call by TCRdb cannot be tested. Germline CDR1 reads MGHDK; CDR2 reads SYGVNS. This CDR3 spans 16 amino acids. CDR3: CASSEWRAGRGDTQYF.

The rearrangement uses TRBV5-1 and TRBJ2-1. CDR3 length: 17 amino acids. Germline V lookup: CDR1 SGHRS, CDR2 YFSETQ. This CDR3 is CASSLVPRRSSYNEQFF.

The chain joins TRBV19 to TRBJ2-1; the TCRdb call, TRBD2, lacks DNA for checking. The CDR3 has 12 residues. Germline V lookup: CDR1 LNHDA, CDR2 SQIVND (reference sequence). The CDR3 is CASNLLGDEQFF.

V gene TRBV5-1 combines with J gene TRBJ2-3; TCRdb reports TRBD2, a call that lacks DNA to check it against. Germline loops: CDR1 SGHRS, CDR2 YFSETQ. The CDR3 loop spans 18 amino acids. This CDR3 reads CASSLGLGTSGRTDTQYF.

CDR3 protein: CASSERAITGELFF. V gene TRBV25-1 combines with J gene TRBJ2-2; lacking DNA, the TRBD1 call made by TCRdb goes unchecked. The CDR3 contains 14 residues. Germline V gene lookup returns CDR1 MGHDK and CDR2 SYGVNS. The full variable domain, completed using reference TRBV25-1 and TRBJ2-2, is EADIYQTPRYLVIGTGKKITLECSQTMGHDKMYWYQQDPGMELHLIHYSYGVNSTEKGDLSSESTVSRIRTEHFPLTLESARPSHTSQYLCASSERAITGELFFGEGSRLTVL.

V gene TRBV12-3 or TRBV12-4 combines with J gene TRBJ2-5; TCRdb's assignment of TRBD1 cannot be checked, as there is no DNA. The CDR3 has 18 residues. The CDR3 region is CASSLALLGQGGWETQYF.

The V gene is TRBV29-1, the J gene TRBJ1-1; the D gene TCRdb calls, TRBD1, cannot be checked with no DNA. Germline lookup yields CDR1 SQVTM and CDR2 ANQGSEA. The CDR3 is made up of 13 amino acids. The CDR3 sequence: CSNHRGSGTEAFF.

The chain links TRBV2 to TRBJ2-5; TCRdb indicates TRBD2, and absent DNA this call remains unverified. This CDR3 comprises 14 residues. CDR1 is SNHLY, CDR2 FYNNEI, per germline. The CDR3: CASSEKVALGTQYF.

The chain has TRBV4-1 and TRBJ2-7; without DNA, the TCRdb call of TRBD1 cannot be checked. Germline assignment: CDR1 MGHRA and CDR2 YSYEKL. This CDR3 has 16 amino acids. Here the CDR3 reads CASSQQTPGTPGEQYF.

The V and J genes are TRBV30 and TRBJ1-1. The CDR3 sequence is 13 residues long. The germline CDR1 and CDR2 sequences are GTSNPN and SVGIG (reference sequence). The CDR3 region is CAWSVGGDTEAFF.

The V gene is TRBV29-1, the J gene TRBJ2-7; absent DNA, TCRdb's TRBD1 call cannot be checked. This CDR3 is 16 amino acids long. Germline values: CDR1 SQVTM, CDR2 ANQGSEA. This CDR3 reads CSVGGAGQGLSYEQYF.

The V and J genes are TRBV6-5 and TRBJ2-1; no DNA is available, so the TRBD1 call from TCRdb remains unchecked. CDR3 length equals 14 residues. Germline-derived CDR1 and CDR2 are MNHEY and SVGAGI. CDR3: CASRARGAINEQFF.

The chain links TRBV11-2 to TRBJ2-6. The germline V gene has CDR1 SGHAT and CDR2 FQNNGV. CDR3 size: 14 residues. CDR3 sequence: CASSPSGGANVLTF. Looking up the rest from reference TRBV11-2 and TRBJ2-6 gives the full variable domain: EAGVAQSPRYKIIEKRQSVAFWCNPISGHATLYWYQQILGQGPKLLIQFQNNGVVDDSQLPKDRFSAERLKGVDSTLKIQPAKLEDSAVYLCASSPSGGANVLTFGAGSRLTVL.

The chain carries TRBV24-1 and TRBJ1-5. Per the germline V gene, CDR1 is KGHDR and CDR2 is SFDVKD. The CDR3 sequence is 14 residues long. CDR3 amino acids: CATSDLAGNQPQHF.

The genes are TRBV5-6 and TRBJ2-2; the D call from TCRdb, TRBD2, cannot be confirmed without DNA. In germline, CDR1 is SGHDT, CDR2 YYEEEE. This CDR3 region has 13 residues. The CDR3 is CATRTLNTGELFF.

This chain joins TRBV10-3 and TRBJ2-3. This CDR3 has 13 residues. Germline V lookup: CDR1 ENHRY, CDR2 SYGVKD. CDR3 sequence: CAIRRDLTDTQYF.

The V call is TRBV27, the J call TRBJ2-5. The CDR3 has 14 residues. Germline loops: CDR1 MNHEY, CDR2 SMNVEV (reference sequence). The CDR3 is CASSLTLESETQYF.

The chain combines TRBV20-1 with TRBJ1-2; no DNA is available, so the TRBD1 call from TCRdb remains unchecked. Germline V lookup: CDR1 DFQATT, CDR2 SNEGSKA (reference sequence). The CDR3 extends over 15 amino acids. The CDR3 sequence: CSARDPNRQNYGYTF.

This sequence joins TRBV5-1 and TRBJ1-5. Germline loops: CDR1 SGHRS, CDR2 YFSETQ. The CDR3 runs to 15 residues. This chain's CDR3 is CASSLGRRKNQPQHF.

The rearrangement links TRBV5-1 to TRBJ2-3; lacking DNA, the TRBD2 call made by TCRdb goes unchecked. This CDR3 contains 16 residues. Germline CDR1 and CDR2: SGHRS and YFSETQ. Here the CDR3 reads CASSLTLAAARDTQYF.

The J gene is TRBJ1-2, the V gene TRBV10-3; TCRdb calls TRBD1, which cannot be checked without DNA. This CDR3 is built from 15 residues. Germline assignment: CDR1 ENHRY and CDR2 SYGVKD. CDR3 sequence: CAISGDRGQGYGYTF.

This sequence joins TRBV24-1 and TRBJ1-5; TCRdb outputs TRBD1, but without DNA this stays unchecked. This CDR3 contains 15 residues. From germline, CDR1 is KGHDR and CDR2 SFDVKD. The CDR3 reads CATSDQTGGDQPQHF.

The chain joins TRBV5-1 to TRBJ2-4; TCRdb's D call, TRBD1, is unchecked because there is no DNA. This CDR3 contains 15 residues. Germline V gene sequence: CDR1 SGHRS, CDR2 YFSETQ. CDR3 loop: CASSLSGTGENIQYF.

The V call is TRBV2, the J call TRBJ1-1. The V gene's germline CDR1 is SNHLY and CDR2 FYNNEI. The CDR3 spans 15 residues. The CDR3 sequence is CASSELRVNSLEAFF. The full variable domain, rest sourced from reference TRBV2 and TRBJ1-1, is EPEVTQTPSHQVTQMGQEVILRCVPISNHLYFYWYRQILGQKVEFLVSFYNNEISEKSEIFDDQFSVERPDGSNFTLKIRSTKLEDSAMYFCASSELRVNSLEAFFGQGTRLTVV.

V usage is TRBV18 and J usage is TRBJ2-1; the TRBD1 assignment by TCRdb is unverifiable without DNA. The V gene's germline CDR1 is KGHSH and CDR2 LQKENI. The CDR3 extends over 14 amino acids. The CDR3: CASSPGQGFGEQFF.